This T cell receptor beta chain was observed in a study of blood T cell repertoires in COVID-19. Study information: Acute and convalescent COVID-19 samples came from the United States, Italy and Spain.

Sequencing used immunoSEQ multiplex PCR; TCRdb keeps in-frame clones, though not all of them. The sample records some 250,000 clones, more than 80% being singletons. Trimming shortened V by 1 base and J by 2 bases, and 14 bases separated the two germline ends. Germline V gives CDR1 LGHNA, CDR2 YNFKEQ. CDR3 size: 16 residues. The sequence derives from a woman at least 80 years old with COVID-19, enrolled during active disease. The chain employs TRBV4-2 and TRBJ1-1, with a possible D match to TRBD1 (6 bases). The specimen was peripheral blood. The chain's CDR3 is CASSQARGALNTEAFF. In DNA, the CDR3 is TGTGCCAGCAGCCAAGCCCGGGGGGCCCTAAACACTGAAGCTTTCTTT.